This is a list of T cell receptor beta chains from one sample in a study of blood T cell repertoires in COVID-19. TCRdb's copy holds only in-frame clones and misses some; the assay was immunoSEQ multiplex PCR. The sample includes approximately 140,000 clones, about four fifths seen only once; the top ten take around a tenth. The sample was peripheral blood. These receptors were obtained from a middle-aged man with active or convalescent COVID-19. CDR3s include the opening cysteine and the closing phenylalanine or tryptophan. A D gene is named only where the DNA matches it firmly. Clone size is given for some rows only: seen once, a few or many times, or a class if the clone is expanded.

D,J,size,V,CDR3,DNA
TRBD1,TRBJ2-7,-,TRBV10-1,CASREGQGNNYEQYF,TGCGCCAGCAGGGAGGGACAGGGGAACAACTACGAGCAGTACTTC
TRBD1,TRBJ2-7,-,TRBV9,CASSVGSGGQGPYEQYF,TGTGCCAGCAGCGTAGGGTCAGGGGGACAGGGCCCCTACGAGCAGTACTTC
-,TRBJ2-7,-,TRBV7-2,CASSLVESYEQYF,TGTGCCAGCAGCTTAGTAGAATCCTACGAGCAGTACTTC
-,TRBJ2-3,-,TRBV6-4,CASSDSSRAPDTQYF,TGTGCCAGCAGTGACTCATCCAGGGCCCCGGATACGCAGTATTTT
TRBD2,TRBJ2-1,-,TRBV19,CASSSSGGLNNEQFF,TGTGCCAGTAGTAGTAGCGGGGGGTTAAACAATGAGCAGTTCTTC
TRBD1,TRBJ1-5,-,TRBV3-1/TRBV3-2,CASSQEGGTGTQPQHF,TGTGCCAGCAGCCAAGAGGGGGGGACAGGTACTCAGCCCCAGCATTTT
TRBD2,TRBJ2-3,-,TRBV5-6,CASSLRSGGASTDTQYF,TGTGCCAGCAGCTTGAGGAGCGGGGGGGCGAGCACAGATACGCAGTATTTT
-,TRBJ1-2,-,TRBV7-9,CASSLDLGLSGNYGYTF,TGTGCCAGCAGCTTGGACTTAGGCCTTTCGGGTAACTATGGCTACACCTTC
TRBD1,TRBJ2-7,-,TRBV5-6,CASSFGTGASYEQYF,TGTGCCAGCAGCTTTGGGACAGGCGCCTCCTACGAGCAGTACTTC
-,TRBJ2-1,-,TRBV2,CASREQENEQFF,TGTGCCAGCAGGGAACAGGAAAATGAGCAGTTCTTC
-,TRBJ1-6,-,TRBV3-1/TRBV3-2,CASSHLSYGTSSYNSPLHF,TGTGCCAGCAGCCATCTTAGCTACGGGACAAGCTCCTATAATTCACCCCTCCACTTT
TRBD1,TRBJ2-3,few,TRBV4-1,CASSQVGQGASTDTQYF,TGCGCCAGCAGCCAAGTAGGACAGGGGGCGAGCACAGATACGCAGTATTTT
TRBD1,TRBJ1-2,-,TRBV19,CASIPFDRVNGYTF,TGTGCCAGTATCCCATTCGACAGGGTTAATGGCTACACCTTC
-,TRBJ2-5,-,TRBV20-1,CSAKKREPQYF,TGCAGTGCAAAAAAGCGTGAACCCCAGTACTTC
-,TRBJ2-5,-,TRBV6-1,CASSESGPKETQYF,TGTGCCAGCAGTGAGTCTGGCCCCAAAGAGACCCAGTACTTC
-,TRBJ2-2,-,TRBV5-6,CASSLTDRPNTGELFF,TGTGCCAGCAGCCTGACCGACAGACCGAACACCGGGGAGCTGTTTTTT
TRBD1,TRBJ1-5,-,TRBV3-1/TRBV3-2,CASSPQGQGVQPQHF,TGTGCCAGCAGCCCCCAGGGACAGGGGGTTCAGCCCCAGCATTTT
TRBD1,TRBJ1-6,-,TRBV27,CASSPDRQGYNSPLHF,TGTGCCAGCAGTCCCGACCGACAGGGATATAATTCACCCCTCCACTTT
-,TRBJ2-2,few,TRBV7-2,CASSPRRATGELFF,TGTGCCAGCAGCCCCCGTAGAGCGACCGGGGAGCTGTTTTTT
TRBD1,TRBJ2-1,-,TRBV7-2,CASIQTGNVNEQFF,TGTGCCAGCATCCAGACAGGGAACGTAAATGAGCAGTTCTTC
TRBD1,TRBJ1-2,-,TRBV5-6,CASSVHLGQGGIYGYTF,TGTGCCAGCAGTGTTCACCTTGGACAGGGGGGTATCTATGGCTACACCTTC
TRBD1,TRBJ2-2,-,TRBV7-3,CASSAGGAGTGELFF,TGTGCCAGCAGCGCAGGGGGCGCGGGCACCGGGGAGCTGTTTTTT
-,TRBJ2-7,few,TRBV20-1,CSAIDGHSPPYEQYF,TGCAGTGCTATTGACGGACACTCTCCCCCCTACGAGCAGTACTTC
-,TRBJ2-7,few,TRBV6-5,CASSYRGNEQYF,TGTGCCAGCAGTTACAGGGGCAACGAGCAGTACTTC
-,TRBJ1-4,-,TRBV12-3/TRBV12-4,CASSPGGEKLFF,TGTGCCAGCAGTCCCGGGGGGGAAAAACTGTTTTTT
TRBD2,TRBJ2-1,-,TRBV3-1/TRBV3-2,CASSQGGGAGVGEQFF,TGTGCCAGCAGCCAAGGCGGGGGGGCAGGGGTCGGTGAGCAGTTCTTC
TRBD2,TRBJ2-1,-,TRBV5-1,CASSTSGGFNNEQFF,TGCGCCAGCAGTACTAGCGGGGGGTTTAACAATGAGCAGTTCTTC
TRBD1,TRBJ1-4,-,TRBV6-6,CASRNTGVSEKLFF,TGTGCCAGCAGGAATACAGGGGTTAGTGAAAAACTGTTTTTT
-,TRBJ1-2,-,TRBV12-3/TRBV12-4,CASSTTGEVGYTF,TGTGCCAGCAGCACTACAGGCGAGGTAGGCTACACCTTC
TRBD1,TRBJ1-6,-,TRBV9,CASSVEGASSYNSPLHF,TGTGCCAGCAGCGTAGAGGGGGCCAGCTCCTATAATTCACCCCTCCACTTT
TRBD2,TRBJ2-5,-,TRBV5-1,CASSPDLSSGIQETQYF,TGCGCCAGCAGCCCGGACCTGTCTAGCGGGATCCAAGAGACCCAGTACTTC
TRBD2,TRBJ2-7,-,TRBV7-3,CASSPGPAGGPYEQYF,TGTGCCAGCAGCCCAGGTCCGGCGGGGGGACCTTACGAGCAGTACTTC
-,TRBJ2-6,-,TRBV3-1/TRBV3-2,CASSRENFNVLTF,TGTGCCAGCAGCCGCGAGAATTTCAACGTCCTGACTTTC
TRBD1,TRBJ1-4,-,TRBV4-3,CASSPTGAPTNEKLFF,TGCGCCAGCAGCCCAACAGGGGCCCCAACTAATGAAAAACTGTTTTTT
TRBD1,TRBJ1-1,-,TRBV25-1,CASSQGGLNTEAFF,TGTGCCAGCAGTCAGGGGGGCTTGAACACTGAAGCTTTCTTT
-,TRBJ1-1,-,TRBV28,CASSNTHREEAFF,TGTGCCAGCAGTAATACTCACAGGGAAGAAGCTTTCTTT
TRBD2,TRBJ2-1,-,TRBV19,CASSPGGISYNEQFF,TGTGCCAGTAGCCCGGGGGGGATCTCCTACAATGAGCAGTTCTTC
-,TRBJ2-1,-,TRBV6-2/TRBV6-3,CASSYSLPTQFF,TGTGCCAGCAGTTACTCCCTCCCTACGCAGTTCTTC
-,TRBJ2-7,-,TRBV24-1,CATSDLHSSGGAHEQYF,TGTGCCACCAGTGATTTGCACTCCTCGGGGGGCGCCCACGAGCAGTACTTC
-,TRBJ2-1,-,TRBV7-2,CASSLVGGAWDEQFF,TGTGCCAGCAGCTTAGTAGGGGGGGCCTGGGATGAGCAGTTCTTC
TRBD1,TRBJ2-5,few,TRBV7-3,CASSLGIGGRGETQYF,TGTGCCAGCAGCTTAGGGATTGGCGGCAGGGGGGAGACCCAGTACTTC